Below, 11 T cell receptor beta chains from the same sample are listed, as sequenced in a study of OX40 agonist ivuxolimab in advanced cancers. Profiled with immunoSEQ multiplex PCR; TCRdb holds only in-frame clones, not every one. Of around 63,000 clones in the sample, over 85% were seen once. The material sequenced was CD4+ or CD8+ T cells sorted from blood, taken in a trial of the OX40 agonist ivuxolimab. These TCRs come from an adult with an advanced solid tumor such as melanoma, head and neck, liver or kidney cancer.

This chain links TRBV30 with TRBJ1-5, with D possibly matching TRBD1 (5 bases). V lost 5 bases and J lost 7, with 15 bases in between. Germline-derived CDR1 and CDR2 are GTSNPN and SVGIG (reference sequence). CDR3 size: 13 residues. The CDR3 DNA follows: TGTGCCTGGGCACAGGAATCTGGCCAGCCCCAGCATTTT. Translating it yields CAWAQESGQPQHF.

The chain has TRBV27 and TRBJ1-1; D gene ambiguous. V was clipped by 8 bases and J by 3 bases, with 13 bases between them. There are 13 residues in the CDR3. The germline gives CDR1 MNHEY, CDR2 SMNVEV (reference sequence). CDR3 nucleotide sequence: TGTGCCAGCGGCCCTCGGAGGGACACTGAAGCTTTCTTT. Translation gives CASGPRRDTEAFF.

The genes are TRBV6-5 and TRBJ2-7; 8 bases are shared with TRBD1. The trim removed 6 bases at V and 7 bases at J, leaving 11 bases unmatched. The length of the CDR3 is 14 residues. CDR1 is MNHEY and CDR2 is SVGAGI in the germline V gene. The CDR3 protein is CASRGDRPAVEQYF. The DNA for the CDR3 is TGTGCCAGCAGGGGGGACAGGCCTGCTGTGGAGCAGTACTTC.

This clone occurred once. The chain employs TRBV30 and TRBJ2-7; D might be TRBD2 (5 bases). V was shortened by 2 bases and J by 0 bases, with 5 bases between the two germline ends. CDR1 and CDR2 from the germline V gene are GTSNPN and SVGIG (reference sequence). The CDR3 spans 12 residues. In nucleotides, the CDR3 is TGTGCCTGGAGTAGCGGCTCCTACGAGCAGTACTTC. The encoded protein is CAWSSGSYEQYF. The whole variable domain, remainder taken from reference TRBV30 and TRBJ2-7, is SQTIHQWPATLVQPVGSPLSLECTVEGTSNPNLYWYRQAAGRGLQLLFYSVGIGQISSEVPQNLSASRPQDRQFILSSKKLLLSDSGFYLCAWSSGSYEQYFGPGTRLTVT.

The chain employs TRBV27 and TRBJ1-1, with TRBD1 matching 7 bases. V lost 3 bases, J lost 1 base, and 5 bases stayed unmatched. Per germline, CDR1 MNHEY and CDR2 SMNVEV (reference sequence). This CDR3 comprises 15 residues. The CDR3 region is CASSFRGGPNTEAFF. Here the CDR3 DNA reads TGTGCCAGCAGTTTTCGAGGGGGCCCGAACACTGAAGCTTTCTTT.

This chain joins TRBV5-1 and TRBJ2-5, with D unclear. Trimming removed 5 bases from V and 3 bases from J, with 11 bases in between. Germline loops: CDR1 SGHRS, CDR2 YFSETQ. CDR3 length equals 13 residues. CDR3 DNA: TGCGCCAGCAGTTTTTCACAGAAAGAGACCCAGTACTTC. Translating gives CASSFSQKETQYF. Full variable domain (remainder filled in from reference TRBV5-1 and TRBJ2-5): KAGVTQTPRYLIKTRGQQVTLSCSPISGHRSVSWYQQTPGQGLQFLFEYFSETQRNKGNFPGRFSGRQFSNSRSEMNVSTLELGDSALYLCASSFSQKETQYFGPGTRLLVL.

As DNA, the CDR3 is TGTGCCTGGACAAGACAGGGGGCGAGGGTTAATTCACCCCTCCACTTT. Translated: CAWTRQGARVNSPLHF. The genes are TRBV30 and TRBJ1-6, with 10 positions matching TRBD1. This CDR3 has 16 amino acids. The ends lost 4 bases at V and 6 bases at J; junction bases unmatched: 9. From germline, CDR1 is GTSNPN and CDR2 SVGIG (reference sequence).

This clone has just one count. V and J are TRBV27 and TRBJ1-1, with TRBD1 matching over 7 bases. This CDR3 has 15 residues. With 5 bases clipped from V and 0 bases from J, the junction kept 6 bases outside the gene matches. Germline V gene data show CDR1 as MNHEY and CDR2 as SMNVEV (reference sequence). CDR3 nucleotides: TGTGCCAGCAGTCATCCGGGACAGATGAACACTGAAGCTTTCTTT. It specifies CASSHPGQMNTEAFF.

This chain joins TRBV14 and TRBJ1-6; D gene uncertain. Trimming left V 1 base short and J 4 bases short, with 2 bases between. Germline lookup yields CDR1 SGHDN and CDR2 FVKESK. The CDR3 extends over 13 amino acids. CDR3 in amino acids: CASSQGYNSPLHF. CDR3 DNA: TGTGCCAGCAGCCAAGGGTATAATTCACCCCTCCACTTT.

V is TRBV5-8 and J is TRBJ1-4; no definite D call. This CDR3 comprises 14 residues. Between the trimmed V and J ends, which lost 3 bases and 2 bases, there was a span of 8 bases. Germline CDR1 is SGHTS and CDR2 is YDEGEE. CDR3 in amino acids: CASSSYGTNEKLFF. CDR3 sequence (DNA): TGTGCCAGCAGCTCATATGGGACTAATGAAAAACTGTTTTTT.

The V gene is TRBV12-5, the J gene TRBJ1-1; unclear D gene. The germline V and J ends were trimmed by 1 base and 6 bases, with 9 bases remaining between them. Germline loops: CDR1 LGHNT, CDR2 FRNRAP. The CDR3 is 13 residues long. CDR3 amino acids: CASGLGGFAEAFF. Here the CDR3 DNA reads TGTGCTAGTGGTTTGGGGGGTTTCGCTGAAGCTTTCTTT.